This T cell receptor (beta chain) is from a study of blood T cell repertoires in COVID-19. Study-wide background: T cells, B-cell-depleted T cells, or PBMCs provided the cDNA or gDNA that served as material.

The ends were cut back, 1 base at V and 7 bases at J, with 10 bases in the middle. The CDR3 has 13 residues. The germline gives CDR1 SGHVS, CDR2 FQNEAQ. Original processing notes: For nucleated cells, counts were estimated from reference gene primer amplification. Clones were sequenced by immunoSEQ multiplex PCR, and TCRdb holds only the in-frame ones, with some missing. V and J calls plus clone size are reproduced from that table; the DNA served to infer D and trimming. The top ten hold about a sixth of the sample, which has 100,000 to 150,000 clones, about 81% seen once. This chain connects TRBV7-8 to TRBJ1-2; D ambiguous. The sequenced material came from peripheral blood. This TCR was recovered from a woman aged 80 or over with acute or convalescent COVID-19. The CDR3 region has the DNA TGTGCCAGCAGCTTAGGCAGCGTTACTGGCTACACCTTC. This sequence encodes CASSLGSVTGYTF.